This TCR beta chain was profiled in a study of blood T cell repertoires in COVID-19 (dated by TCRdb to 2018 to 2021). Regarding the complete study: Samples from collaborators originated in the United States, Italy and Spain and spanned both the acute and convalescent phases of COVID-19. The samples were drawn from the first 160 participants of the ongoing ImmuneRACE study and from more than 1,000 subjects provided by 6 global collaborators. The material from the prospective study consisted of cDNA or gDNA derived from T cells, B-cell-depleted T cells, or PBMCs. Where available, HLA class I and class II types were taken from metadata supplied by the sample provider and were not determined by assay-based typing. The repertoires were released in a freely available public database intended as a resource for research on the immune response to SARS-CoV-2. The sample metadata nearly always contained a de-identified subject ID, COVID-19 status, age in years and sex. The dataset comprised deeply sampled blood TCRbeta repertoires from subjects exposed to, actively infected with, or recovered from COVID-19. Findings and caveats that apply to the study as a whole: The quantity of clinical and demographic metadata differed by source and by participant and was supplied without curation.

Its CDR3 holds 18 amino acids, cysteine through phenylalanine. CDR3 DNA is the only sequence kept; it has 54 bases, read in frame from the first base. The germline V and J ends show losses of 3 bases and 0 bases respectively, and no gene match explains 8 bases of the junction. Sequences MGHDK (CDR1) and SYGVNS (CDR2) are obtained from the germline V gene. Each collaborating institution followed its own protocols to collect whole blood in K2EDTA tubes. For TCRbeta analysis, collaborators shipped samples as frozen whole blood, isolated PBMCs, or DNA extracted from either of those sample types. Notes on this clone: The antigen this receptor binds is unknown. No clone much larger than this one lies a single base away; base qualities are absent.

TCRbeta CDR3 regions were amplified from genomic DNA using the immunoSEQ Assay, a bias-controlled multiplex PCR. In the source study's methods: Within the assay, amplification of reference gene primers was used to estimate how many nucleated cells each sample contained. To quantify the absolute abundance of each unique TCRbeta CDR3 rearrangement, sequence reads were collapsed and filtered. Productive Simpson clonality was computed per sample as the square root of Simpson's diversity index over productive rearrangements. TCRdb carries this immuneACCESS record with in-frame sequences only. Its versions omit some clonotypes, under half of them owing to an unresolved V gene in the studies checked, with the rest unexplained. The V and J calls and clone size come from that table; D and trimming were worked out from the DNA. This sample holds more than 200,000 clones; about 85% were observed only once. The ten largest make up 6% to 9.5% of the sample.

The sequence came from a woman over 75 with acute or convalescent COVID-19. Recombination connected TRBV25-1 to TRBJ2-7; 13 bases in the junction line up with TRBD2. Sequencing input: peripheral blood. In nucleotide form, the sequence is TGTGCCAGCAGTGACGGGACTAGCGGGAATTTTCGCTCCTACGAGCAGTACTTC. This translates into CASSDGTSGNFRSYEQYF.